The present T cell receptor beta chain was sequenced within a study of T cells in women clearing cervical HPV infection (dated by TCRdb to between 2017 and 2018). About the investigation overall: The cases were roughly 23 women with histologically confirmed HPV16-related CIN3 or worse, and 2 of those women had invasive cancers. The controls were about 25 women whose single incident HPV16 infection cleared within 12 months with no development of precancer or cancer. Nested within Costa Rica's Guanacaste HPV Natural History Study, an exploratory proof-of-principle case-control study compared TCR repertoires across cervical HPV16 outcomes. Quality controls consisted of five blinded duplicates per group, for a total of about 60 samples made up of approximately 50 participants and roughly ten replicates. In the parent cohort, some 10,000 women aged 18 or older were enrolled in Guanacaste, Costa Rica, during about 1992 to 1994 and were followed for seven years. Cases had a median age of roughly 35 years compared with 38 for controls, and baseline characteristics showed no significant differences between the groups. Blood from cases was drawn at the visit where the lesion was first identified, while blood from controls was drawn once the infection was no longer detected. Since only a few of the women had HLA typing available, the possibility that HLA type was acting as a confounder could not be ruled out. Cases and controls were matched on year of sample collection and on age within five years. Among cases, blood sampling occurred a median of 149 days after lesion detection, with an interquartile range of about 90 to 200 days. General conclusions and limits of the study: Across sequencing depths, CIN3+ cases showed significantly higher TCR repertoire richness than controls, but evenness did not differ between the groups. Random forest classifiers that combined richness and V gene abundances separated cases from controls with an estimated AUC of less than 0.85. Because the number of T cells per sample was unknown, the richness differences could reflect varying T-cell content rather than repertoire biology. Whether associations preceded infection or resulted from infection could not be shown with the cross-sectional design, and effector/memory subsets and HPV-specific T cells were not isolated. Cases had lower TRBV6-7 relative abundance than controls (about 0.099% versus 0.16%; Bonferroni P = 0.0008).

Remarks on this clone: Its binding antigen is unknown. The observed sequence ends 3 residues before the CDR3 terminus, with the missing tail filled in from the germline J gene.

Every participant had a single incident cervical HPV16 infection, and prevalent HPV16 infections were excluded. Cervical HPV DNA was detected by MY09/MY11 PCR, and genotyping was performed by dot-blot hybridization. Roughly 15 mL of heparinized blood was centrifuged, after which the buffy coat was aliquoted, frozen at -30 degrees C, and then stored at -80 degrees C. QIAGEN kits were used to extract genomic DNA from buffy coat specimens. Using the immunoSEQ assay, multiplex PCR amplified TCR beta CDR3 regions from an average of around 1,300 ng of genomic DNA per sample. To correct primer bias, the assay used a complete synthetic TCR repertoire to set an amplification baseline. Amplicons were sequenced on the Illumina platform. In the source study's methods: Sequences were error-corrected by clustering with frequency ratios and a modified nearest-neighbor algorithm and were then analyzed in the immunoSEQ Analyzer with IMGT gene definitions. TCR richness and evenness were averaged over 20 rarefaction repeats at each rarefaction depth, excluding samples with fewer sequences than the depth. V, D and J gene relative abundances were compared between groups with Wilcoxon rank sum tests, applying FDR correction. For the blinded duplicates, the intraclass correlation was 95% to 97% for TCR richness and averaged approximately 76% across roughly 72 gene segments. TCRdb holds this immuneACCESS table with in-frame rearrangements only. Some clones are missing; in checked studies, unresolved V genes explain under half, and the rest has no known cause. V, J and clone size reflect that table, while D and trimming were determined from the DNA. This sample's table lists 20,000 to 25,000 clones. The top ten clonotypes cover about 3.5% of the sample.

CDR1 SGHTA and CDR2 FQGNSA are derived from the germline V gene. The CDR3 covers 15 residues, taking in both the cysteine and the phenylalanine. Part of the CDR3 DNA is given, 36 bases translated from base 1. A distance of 14 bases separates the germline ends of V and J, which lose 6 bases and 1 base respectively. This TCR was recovered from a woman between 18 and 70 years old with a cervical HPV16 infection that either progressed to CIN3+ or cleared (not recorded which). Material: blood buffy coat. The sequence joins TRBV7-2 to TRBJ2-3; the D gene is not confidently resolved. The DNA read from the CDR3 is TGTGCCAGCAGTCTAAATTGGCAGGGCACAGATACG. Its protein product is CASSLNWQGTDT. The complete CDR3 protein is CASSLNWQGTDTQYF.